One sample yielded the 3 T cell receptor beta chains listed below, sequenced in a study of cytomegalovirus exposure and HLA in healthy donors. In the PCR, 60 Vbeta and 13 Jbeta primers were used. Method: immunoSEQ multiplex PCR; TCRdb's copy keeps in-frame clones and lacks some. Of approximately 160,000 clones listed, 75% to 90% are singletons. The sequencing sample was made of PBMCs. These receptors came from a human donor in good health.

CDR3 residues: CASILGTGTYEQYF. The CDR3 coding sequence is TGTGCCAGCATATTAGGGACAGGGACTTACGAGCAGTACTTC. This chain links TRBV25-1 with TRBJ2-7; 9 bases match TRBD1. The V gene end was trimmed by 7 bases and the J gene end by 4 bases; junction bases not matched to a gene: 8. Germline values: CDR1 MGHDK, CDR2 SYGVNS. This CDR3 is 14 amino acids long.

This chain joins TRBV5-1 and TRBJ2-3; no firm D call. Trimming took 0 bases from V and 2 from J, leaving 13 bases between them. This CDR3 is built from 16 residues. CDR1 is SGHRS and CDR2 is YFSETQ in the germline V gene. The chain's CDR3 is CASSLGGSTTTDTQYF. Here the CDR3 DNA reads TGCGCCAGCAGCTTGGGAGGATCAACTACCACAGATACGCAGTATTTT.

The CDR3 region is CASSFIQPNEKLFF. DNA of the CDR3: TGTGCCAGCAGCTTTATACAGCCTAATGAAAAACTGTTTTTT. V gene TRBV7-9 combines with J gene TRBJ1-4; D is ambiguous. The length of the CDR3 is 14 residues. Germline-derived CDR1 and CDR2 are SEHNR and FQNEAQ (reference sequence). Trimming left V 3 bases short and J 3 bases short, with 8 bases between.